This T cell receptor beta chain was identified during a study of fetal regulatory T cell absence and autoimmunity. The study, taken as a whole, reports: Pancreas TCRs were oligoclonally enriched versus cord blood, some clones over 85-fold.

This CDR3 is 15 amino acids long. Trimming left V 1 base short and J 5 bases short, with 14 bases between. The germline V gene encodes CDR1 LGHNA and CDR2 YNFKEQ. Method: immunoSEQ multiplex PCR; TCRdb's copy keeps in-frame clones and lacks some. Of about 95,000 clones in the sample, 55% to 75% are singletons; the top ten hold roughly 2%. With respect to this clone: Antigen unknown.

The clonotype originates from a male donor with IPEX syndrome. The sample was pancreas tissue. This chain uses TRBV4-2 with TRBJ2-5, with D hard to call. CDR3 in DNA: TGTGCCAGCAGCCAAGGGACCGAGGCTGTGGAGACCCAGTACTTC. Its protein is CASSQGTEAVETQYF.